Listed below are T cell receptor beta chains from one sample, sequenced in a study of blood T cell repertoires in COVID-19. This table comes from immunoSEQ multiplex PCR, and its TCRdb copy is limited to in-frame clones, with some not included. The sample lists approximately 170,000 clones, under 90% occurring once. Input material: PBMCs or T cells enriched from blood (not recorded which). These TCRs come from a woman in her forties or fifties who had recovered from COVID-19. Each CDR3 is given with its conserved first and last residue. The D gene is left open where the match is weak. Clone size is given for some rows only: seen once, a few or many times, or a class if the clone is expanded.

abundance	d_gene	v_gene	j_gene	CDR3nt	CDR3aa
few	TRBD2	TRBV3-1/TRBV3-2	TRBJ2-1	TGTGCCAGCAGCCAAGCAACTAGCGGGGGGGCCCTCTATGAGCAGTTCTTC	CASSQATSGGALYEQFF
once	NA	TRBV11-3	TRBJ1-1	TGTGCCAGCACCCCCCCCAGGGGCCGAGACACTGAAGCTTTCTTT	CASTPPRGRDTEAFF
NA	TRBD1	TRBV4-3	TRBJ2-7	TGCGCCAGCAGCCACACCGGGACAGGCGGCTACGAGCAGTACTTC	CASSHTGTGGYEQYF
NA	NA	TRBV3-1/TRBV3-2	TRBJ1-6	TGTGCCACACGGGTTTCTTCCTTAAATTCACCCCTCCACTTT	CATRVSSLNSPLHF
NA	TRBD1	TRBV12-3/TRBV12-4	TRBJ1-1	TGTGCCAGCAGTAGGGCAGGGGGTCCGGAAGCTTTCTTT	CASSRAGGPEAFF
NA	NA	TRBV4-2	TRBJ2-6	TGTGCCAGCAGGCAGTCGGGACAATCCTCTGGGGCCAACGTCCTGACTTTC	CASRQSGQSSGANVLTF
NA	NA	TRBV6-5	TRBJ2-3	TGTGCCAGCAGTTTTCGGGGCACAGATACGCAGTATTTT	CASSFRGTDTQYF
NA	NA	TRBV4-2	TRBJ1-2	TGTGCCAGCAGCCAAGAGGGGGGTACTTCTAACTATGGCTACACCTTC	CASSQEGGTSNYGYTF
few	TRBD1	TRBV7-2	TRBJ1-2	TGTGCCAGCAGCTTAGAAGGGGGCGCTTATTCGAACTATGGCTACACCTTC	CASSLEGGAYSNYGYTF
NA	NA	TRBV27	TRBJ2-4	TGTGCCAGCAGTTCCATTACTAAACAGGTTGGAAACATTCAGTACTTC	CASSSITKQVGNIQYF
NA	NA	TRBV4-3	TRBJ2-2	TGCGCCAGCAGCCAAGAAGGGCAGGGAACCGGGGAGCTGTTTTTT	CASSQEGQGTGELFF
NA	TRBD1	TRBV5-4	TRBJ1-1	TGTGCCAGCAGCTTGGGTCCAGGACAGGGGTTTGTGAACACTGAAGCTTTCTTT	CASSLGPGQGFVNTEAFF
NA	TRBD2	TRBV4-1	TRBJ2-7	TGCGCCAGCAGCCTCGGGGAGGGATCCTACGAGCAGTACTTC	CASSLGEGSYEQYF
NA	TRBD1	TRBV19	TRBJ1-4	TGTGCCAGTAGTGGCCGACAGGGAAATGAAAAACTGTTTTTT	CASSGRQGNEKLFF
NA	NA	TRBV12-3/TRBV12-4	TRBJ1-2	TGTGCCAGCAGCCCCAGGGTGGTAAGGGGCTACACCTTC	CASSPRVVRGYTF
few	NA	TRBV10-2	TRBJ1-1	TGCGCCAGCAATCGGGGTGGGGGCGGGAACACTGAAGCTTTCTTT	CASNRGGGGNTEAFF
NA	NA	TRBV19	TRBJ1-2	TGTGCCAGTAGTGTGGCCCTGGGCCCTAACTATGGCTACACCTTC	CASSVALGPNYGYTF